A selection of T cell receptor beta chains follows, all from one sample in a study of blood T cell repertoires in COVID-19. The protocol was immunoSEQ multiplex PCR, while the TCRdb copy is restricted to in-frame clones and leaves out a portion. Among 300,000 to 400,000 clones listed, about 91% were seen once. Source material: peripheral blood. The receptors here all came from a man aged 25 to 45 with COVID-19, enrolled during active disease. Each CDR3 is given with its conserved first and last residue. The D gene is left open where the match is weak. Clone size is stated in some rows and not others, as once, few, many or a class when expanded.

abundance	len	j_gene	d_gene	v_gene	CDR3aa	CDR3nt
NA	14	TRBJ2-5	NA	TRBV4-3	CASSPRVGAETQYF	TGCGCCAGCTCACCCAGGGTTGGGGCAGAGACCCAGTACTTC
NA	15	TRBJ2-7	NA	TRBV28	CASSTPSGVSGEQYF	TGTGCCAGCAGCACCCCGTCGGGGGTTTCCGGCGAGCAGTACTTC
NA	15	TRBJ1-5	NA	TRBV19	CASSVTEYSNQPQHF	TGTGCCAGTAGCGTGACAGAATATAGCAATCAGCCCCAGCATTTT
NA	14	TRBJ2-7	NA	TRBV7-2	CASSLVPGNHEQYF	TGTGCCAGCAGCTTAGTTCCAGGGAACCACGAGCAGTACTTC
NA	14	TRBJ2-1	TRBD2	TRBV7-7	CASSYSGEGNEQFF	TGTGCCAGCAGCTATAGCGGGGAGGGCAATGAGCAGTTCTTC
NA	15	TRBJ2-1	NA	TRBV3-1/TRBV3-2	CASSQAWSSYNEQFF	TGTGCCAGCAGCCAAGCCTGGAGCTCCTACAATGAGCAGTTCTTC
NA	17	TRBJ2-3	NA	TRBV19	CASSIDLETQSTDTQYF	TGTGCCAGTAGTATAGATCTCGAGACACAGAGCACAGATACGCAGTATTTT
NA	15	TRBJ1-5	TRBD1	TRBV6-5	CASSPIGQGNQPQHF	TGTGCCAGCAGCCCAATCGGACAGGGCAATCAGCCCCAGCATTTT
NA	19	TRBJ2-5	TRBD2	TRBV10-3	CAISESGGWASGIQETQYF	TGTGCCATCAGTGAGTCTGGAGGCTGGGCTAGCGGTATCCAAGAGACCCAGTACTTC
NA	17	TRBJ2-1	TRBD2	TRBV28	CASSLSPGGSSYNEQFF	TGTGCCAGCAGTTTAAGCCCCGGCGGGAGCTCCTACAATGAGCAGTTCTTC
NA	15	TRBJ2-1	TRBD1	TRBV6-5	CASSSRDRLYNEQFF	TGTGCCAGCAGTTCCCGGGACAGGCTCTACAATGAGCAGTTCTTC
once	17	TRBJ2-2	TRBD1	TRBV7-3	CASSPSLGQGAAGELFF	TGTGCCAGCAGCCCATCTCTGGGACAGGGGGCAGCCGGGGAGCTGTTTTTT
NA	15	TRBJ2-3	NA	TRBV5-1	CASSLAPPSTDTQYF	TGCGCCAGCAGCTTGGCCCCCCCTAGCACAGATACGCAGTATTTT
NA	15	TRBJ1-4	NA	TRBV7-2	CASTPWGGEDKKLFF	TGTGCCAGCACCCCGTGGGGAGGGGAGGATAAAAAACTGTTTTTT
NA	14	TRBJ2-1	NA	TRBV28	CASSNPGGVGEQFF	TGTGCCAGCTCCAACCCCGGGGGAGTGGGTGAGCAGTTCTTC
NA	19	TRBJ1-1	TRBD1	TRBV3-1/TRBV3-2	CASSQNPRRDRGRDTEAFF	TGTGCCAGCAGCCAAAACCCACGCCGGGACAGGGGGCGGGACACTGAAGCTTTCTTT
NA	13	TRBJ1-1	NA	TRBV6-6	CASSLPQNTEAFF	TGTGCCAGCAGTCTTCCCCAGAACACTGAAGCTTTCTTT
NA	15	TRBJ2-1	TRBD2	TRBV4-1	CASSQDLVGGGEQFF	TGCGCCAGCAGCCAAGATCTAGTGGGCGGGGGAGAGCAGTTCTTC
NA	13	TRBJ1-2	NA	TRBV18	CASSPDRLRGYTF	TGTGCCAGCTCACCAGACAGATTACGGGGCTACACCTTC
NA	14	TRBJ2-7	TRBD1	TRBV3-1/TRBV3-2	CASSVRQGPYEQYF	TGTGCCAGCAGCGTACGACAGGGACCCTACGAGCAGTACTTC
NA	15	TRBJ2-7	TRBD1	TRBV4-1	CASSQEDRGRYEQYF	TGCGCCAGCAGCCAGGAGGACAGGGGGCGTTACGAGCAGTACTTC
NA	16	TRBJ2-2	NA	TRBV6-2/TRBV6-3	CASRPLKAGMTGELFF	TGTGCCAGCAGACCTCTGAAGGCAGGGATGACCGGGGAGCTGTTTTTT
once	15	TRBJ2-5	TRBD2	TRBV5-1	CASSLRTSPQETQYF	TGCGCCAGCAGCTTGAGGACTAGCCCCCAAGAGACCCAGTACTTC
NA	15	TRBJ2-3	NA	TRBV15	CATSRVPDSRVAQYF	TGTGCCACCAGCAGAGTTCCTGACAGCCGCGTGGCGCAGTATTTT
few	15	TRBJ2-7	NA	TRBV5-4	CASSAGDTFSYEQYF	TGTGCCAGCAGCGCCGGTGACACTTTCTCCTACGAGCAGTACTTC
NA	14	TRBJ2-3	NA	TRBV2	CASINRTIGGTQYF	TGTGCCAGCATAAACAGGACTATCGGGGGTACGCAGTATTTT
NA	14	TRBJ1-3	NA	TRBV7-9	CASSQGRAGNTIYF	TGTGCCAGCAGCCAGGGCAGGGCTGGAAACACCATATATTTT
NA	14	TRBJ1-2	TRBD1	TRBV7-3	CASRPGQGDYGYTF	TGTGCCAGCAGGCCGGGACAGGGAGACTATGGCTACACCTTC
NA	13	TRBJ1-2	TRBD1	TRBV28	CASSFPGGYGYTF	TGTGCCAGCAGTTTCCCAGGGGGCTATGGCTACACCTTC
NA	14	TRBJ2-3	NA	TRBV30	CAWRGGQPTDTQYF	TGTGCCTGGAGGGGGGGACAGCCCACAGATACGCAGTATTTT
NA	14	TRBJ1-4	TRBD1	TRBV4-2	CASSRDRVGEKLFF	TGTGCCAGCAGCCGGGACAGGGTTGGGGAAAAACTGTTTTTT
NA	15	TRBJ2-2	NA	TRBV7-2	CASSPEGFNTGELFF	TGTGCCAGCAGCCCGGAGGGATTTAATACCGGGGAGCTGTTTTTT
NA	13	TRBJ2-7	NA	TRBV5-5	CASSLVFPLQQYF	TGTGCCAGCAGCTTGGTTTTCCCACTTCAGCAGTACTTC
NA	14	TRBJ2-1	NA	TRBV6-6	CASSYSGPYNEQFF	TGTGCCAGCAGTTACTCTGGGCCATACAATGAGCAGTTCTTC
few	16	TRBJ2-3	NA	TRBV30	CAWSVGRGLSTDTQYF	TGTGCCTGGAGTGTGGGGCGGGGTCTTTCCACAGATACGCAGTATTTT
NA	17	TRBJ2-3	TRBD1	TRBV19	CASSSPQGADWTDTQYF	TGTGCCAGTAGTTCCCCGCAGGGGGCCGATTGGACAGATACGCAGTATTTT
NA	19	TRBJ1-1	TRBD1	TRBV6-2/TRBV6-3	CASSSHSRDREGKNTEAFF	TGTGCCAGCAGTTCTCACTCCCGGGACAGGGAAGGGAAGAACACTGAAGCTTTCTTT